A selection of T cell receptor beta chains follows, all from one sample in a study of naive and memory T cell subsets. Each CDR3 protein is one row after TCRdb ran MiXCR on the UMI-ligation and nested PCR reads. Of roughly 13,000 distinct CDR3 sequences listed, 4% to 6.5% are singletons. This specimen consisted of skin, obtained from a tuberculin skin test site. These receptors were obtained from an adult in good health. Both conserved end residues are part of each CDR3. Each record gives: V gene, clone size, CDR3 length, J gene, D gene, CDR3 DNA, CDR3 protein. D genes are given only for firm matches. Sizes are listed as once, few, many, or a class for an expanded clone.

v_call: TRBV20-1; clone_size: many; cdr3_length: 13; j_call: TRBJ2-3; d_call: -; cdr3_nt: TGCAGTGCTAGAAGCAAAGTGACAGATACGCAGTATTTT; cdr3_aa: CSARSKVTDTQYF
v_call: TRBV4-3; clone_size: many; cdr3_length: 15; j_call: TRBJ2-1; d_call: TRBD1; cdr3_nt: TGCGCCAGCAGCCAGGACAGGGGCTACATAGATGAGCAGTTCTTC; cdr3_aa: CASSQDRGYIDEQFF
v_call: TRBV6-2/TRBV6-3; clone_size: many; cdr3_length: 16; j_call: TRBJ2-1; d_call: -; cdr3_nt: TGTGCCAGCAGTAGATTGGGGCGTGTGGGCTACAATGAGCAGTTCTTC; cdr3_aa: CASSRLGRVGYNEQFF
v_call: TRBV10-3; clone_size: large; cdr3_length: 15; j_call: TRBJ2-7; d_call: -; cdr3_nt: TGTGCCATCAGTGAGCGCAACCCAAACCACTACGAGCAGTACTTC; cdr3_aa: CAISERNPNHYEQYF
v_call: TRBV19; clone_size: many; cdr3_length: 15; j_call: TRBJ1-2; d_call: -; cdr3_nt: TGTGCCAGTAGGGACAGAGATCTACTAAACTATGGCTACACCTTC; cdr3_aa: CASRDRDLLNYGYTF
v_call: TRBV28; clone_size: few; cdr3_length: 11; j_call: TRBJ2-7; d_call: TRBD2; cdr3_nt: TGTGGGGCGGGGGACCACTACGAGCAGTACTTC; cdr3_aa: CGAGDHYEQYF
v_call: TRBV20-1; clone_size: medium-sized; cdr3_length: 13; j_call: TRBJ2-7; d_call: -; cdr3_nt: TGCAGTGCTAGAGCCACCCACTCCTACGAGCAGTACTTC; cdr3_aa: CSARATHSYEQYF
v_call: TRBV27; clone_size: once; cdr3_length: 13; j_call: TRBJ1-1; d_call: -; cdr3_nt: TGTGCCAGCAGTTTATATCTGAACACTGAAGCTTTCTTT; cdr3_aa: CASSLYLNTEAFF
v_call: TRBV18; clone_size: many; cdr3_length: 14; j_call: TRBJ1-1; d_call: TRBD1; cdr3_nt: TGTGCCAGCTCACCAAACAGGGGCAACACTGAAGCTTTCTTT; cdr3_aa: CASSPNRGNTEAFF
v_call: TRBV28; clone_size: many; cdr3_length: 16; j_call: TRBJ2-4; d_call: -; cdr3_nt: TGTGCCAGCACCACTACAGGGTTTCTAGCCAAAAACATTCAGTACTTC; cdr3_aa: CASTTTGFLAKNIQYF
v_call: TRBV7-9; clone_size: many; cdr3_length: 15; j_call: TRBJ2-5; d_call: TRBD1; cdr3_nt: TGTGCCAGCAGCGCTACCACAGGGGAACGGGAGACCCAGTACTTC; cdr3_aa: CASSATTGERETQYF